Shown below are 16 T cell receptor beta chains from a single sample sequenced in a study of identical twins. One entry per CDR3 protein results from TCRdb running MiXCR on the 5' RACE reads. The sample shows 450,000 or so distinct CDR3 sequences, more than 13% of them seen only once. These data were also reused for a study on yellow fever vaccine responses in identical twins.

The sequencing sample was made of CD4+ T cells sorted from blood. The receptors were sampled from a woman younger than 35 in good health.

This clonotype has more than one count but fewer than ten. The gene calls are TRBV12-3 or TRBV12-4 and TRBJ1-6; D gene ambiguous. The CDR3 consists of 12 residues. Deletions cut 2 bases from V and 10 bases from J, with 6 bases between. As DNA, the CDR3 is TGTGCCAGCAGTTTAATATCCTCACCCCTCCACTTT. It encodes CASSLISSPLHF.

Only a few counts were recorded for this clonotype. The chain is built from TRBV6-2 or TRBV6-3 and TRBJ2-7; D is perhaps TRBD2 (5 bases). Germline V gene data show CDR1 as MNHEY and CDR2 as SVGEGT. Trimming removed 10 bases from V and 4 bases from J, with 20 bases in between. This CDR3 spans 14 amino acids. The DNA for the CDR3 is TGTGCCACCGATGGAGGCAGGAGTGGGTACGAGCAGTACTTC. This encodes CATDGGRSGYEQYF.

This clonotype showed up just a few times. The V gene is TRBV11-2, the J gene TRBJ2-1, with TRBD2 matching over 14 bases. Germline V CDR1 and CDR2: SGHAT, FQNNGV. V was clipped by 4 bases and J by 10 bases; unmatched bases: 6. This CDR3 spans 15 amino acids. CDR3 bases: TGTGCCAGCAGCTCGGGACTAGCGGGGGCTTGGGAGCAGTTCTTC. It encodes CASSSGLAGAWEQFF.

This clonotype was counted between two and nine times. This chain joins TRBV6-2 or TRBV6-3 and TRBJ2-2; 8 bases fit TRBD1. This CDR3 contains 15 residues. Germline lookup yields CDR1 MNHEY and CDR2 SVGEGT. V gave up 6 bases and J gave up 5 bases; unmatched junction bases: 8. The CDR3 DNA sequence: TGTGCCAGCAGGCCCAGGGGGCAGCGTACCGGGGAGCTGTTTTTT. This sequence encodes CASRPRGQRTGELFF.

The rearrangement joins TRBV10-3 to TRBJ2-1, with D possibly being TRBD1 (5 bases). The CDR3 loop spans 12 amino acids. From germline, CDR1 is ENHRY and CDR2 SYGVKD. Trimming took 2 bases from V and 9 from J, leaving 8 bases between them. The CDR3 loop reads CAISEDRGEQFF. CDR3 sequence (DNA): TGTGCCATCAGTGAGGACAGAGGTGAGCAGTTCTTC.

The chain carries TRBV7-2 and TRBJ2-1; perhaps TRBD2 as D (6 bases). Looked up from germline, CDR1 is SGHTA and CDR2 is FQGNSA. CDR3 size: 14 residues. Trimming shortened V by 1 base and J by 10 bases, and 14 bases separated the two germline ends. Here the CDR3 reads CASSLGDSGNEQFF. The CDR3 coding sequence is TGTGCCAGCAGCTTAGGGGACTCAGGGAACGAGCAGTTCTTC.

This clonotype was seen at least ten times. This chain links TRBV27 with TRBJ2-4; 10 positions match TRBD2. CDR1 is MNHEY, CDR2 SMNVEV, per germline (reference sequence). The J segment lost 4 bases and the V segment lost 3 bases, leaving 9 bases of the junction unmatched. The CDR3 totals 17 residues. CDR3 amino acids: CASSFSAGGGKKNIQYF. CDR3 sequence (DNA): TGTGCCAGCAGTTTTTCAGCGGGAGGGGGAAAGAAAAACATTCAGTACTTC.

This rearrangement joins TRBV14 to TRBJ2-3; no clear D gene. This CDR3 is 15 amino acids long. Trimming removed 0 bases from V and 3 bases from J, with 10 bases in between. Germline loops: CDR1 SGHDN, CDR2 FVKESK. CDR3 amino acids: CASSQDLKGTDTQYF. The DNA of the CDR3 is TGTGCCAGCAGCCAAGATCTTAAAGGGACAGATACGCAGTATTTT. The full variable domain, rest sourced from reference TRBV14 and TRBJ2-3, is EAGVTQFPSHSVIEKGQTVTLRCDPISGHDNLYWYRRVMGKEIKFLLHFVKESKQDESGMPNNRFLAERTGGTYSTLKVQPAELEDSGVYFCASSQDLKGTDTQYFGPGTRLTVL.

There are many counts of this clonotype. The genes are TRBV13 and TRBJ2-5, with D tentatively TRBD1 (6 bases). The germline V and J ends were trimmed by 2 bases and 2 bases, with 12 bases remaining between them. The CDR3 has 15 residues. Germline CDR1 is PRHDT and CDR2 is FYEKMQ (reference sequence). CDR3 nucleotides: TGTGCCAGCAGCTTAATCGGACAGAAACAAGAGACCCAGTACTTC. It codes for CASSLIGQKQETQYF.

The V call is TRBV11-3, the J call TRBJ2-7; no firm D call. Germline V gene sequence: CDR1 SGHNT, CDR2 YENEEA. The CDR3 extends over 10 amino acids. The V gene lost 6 bases and the J gene lost 4 bases, with 4 bases spanning the gap. This chain's CDR3 is CASSWYEQYF. The DNA for the CDR3 is TGTGCCAGCAGTTGGTACGAGCAGTACTTC.

This clonotype has a count of ten or more. Here the CDR3 reads CASSLATVPYEQYF. DNA for the CDR3: TGTGCCAGCAGTTTAGCGACTGTTCCCTACGAGCAGTACTTC. The chain recombines TRBV12-3 or TRBV12-4 with TRBJ2-7, with D uncertain. The ends were cut back, 0 bases at V and 2 bases at J, with 8 bases in the middle. This CDR3 comprises 14 residues.

This clonotype was picked up a small number of times. Here the CDR3 DNA reads TGTGCCAGCAGTTCTTCCGGGACGGTTAACACTGAAGCTTTCTTT. It encodes CASSSSGTVNTEAFF. This sequence joins TRBV12-3 or TRBV12-4 and TRBJ1-1; a weak D match, TRBD1 (5 bases). V was shortened by 4 bases and J by 2 bases, with 14 bases between the two germline ends. The CDR3 extends over 15 amino acids.

The table lists this clonotype with a few counts. This sequence joins TRBV6-6 and TRBJ1-2; 7 nucleotides align to TRBD1. The CDR3 has 13 amino acids. The V and J ends lost 8 bases and 3 bases, in that order; junction bases with no gene match: 6. Germline CDR1 is MNHNY and CDR2 is SVGAGI (reference sequence). CDR3 nucleotides: TGTGCCAGCTTGGGACAGAATGACTATGGCTACACCTTC. This translates into CASLGQNDYGYTF.

This clonotype came up a few times. The chain employs TRBV20-1 and TRBJ2-7, with TRBD2 matching over 7 bases. Germline loops: CDR1 DFQATT, CDR2 SNEGSKA (reference sequence). This CDR3 comprises 14 residues. The V and J ends lost 1 base and 6 bases, in that order; junction bases with no gene match: 9. The CDR3 DNA sequence: TGCAGTGCTAGAGTGCGAGGGAGGGTGAGCGAGCAGTACTTC. Its translation is CSARVRGRVSEQYF.

The rearrangement uses TRBV7-2 and TRBJ1-2; D might be TRBD1 (6 bases). The V end lost 5 bases, the J end lost 1 base, and 17 bases lay between the germline ends. The CDR3 has 16 amino acids. Germline V lookup: CDR1 SGHTA, CDR2 FQGNSA. CDR3 in DNA: TGTGCCAGCAGCCGAGGGGGGCGGGAGGGTAACTATGGCTACACCTTC. Amino acids: CASSRGGREGNYGYTF.

This clonotype was seen many times. The rearrangement links TRBV2 to TRBJ2-7; TRBD2 is a possible D gene (6 bases). The CDR3 is made up of 12 amino acids. V lost 7 bases and J 3 bases, leaving 10 bases between the germline ends. Germline CDR1 and CDR2: SNHLY and FYNNEI. The CDR3 loop is CASMMGGYEQYF. The CDR3 DNA sequence: TGTGCCAGCATGATGGGGGGCTACGAGCAGTACTTC.